Sequencing of this TCR beta chain was carried out in a study of blood T cell repertoires in COVID-19. Study as a whole: Sample material is recorded as cDNA or gDNA derived from T cells, B-cell-depleted T cells, or PBMCs.

V lost 2 bases and J lost 6, with 9 bases in between. Germline-derived CDR1 and CDR2 are SGHRS and YFSETQ. This CDR3 has 13 residues. Libraries were prepared by immunoSEQ multiplex PCR; TCRdb keeps only in-frame clonotypes and omits some of them. Of 150,000 or so clones listed, 88% were seen once; the top ten hold 10% to 13%. The clonotype originates from a man aged 50 to 60 with acute or convalescent COVID-19. Specimen: peripheral blood. This sequence joins TRBV5-1 and TRBJ1-5; D uncertain. The CDR3 DNA reads TGCGCCAGCAGCTTCCGGGAGGGTCAGCCCCAGCATTTT. The encoded protein is CASSFREGQPQHF.